This T cell receptor (beta chain) was recorded in a study of T cell repertoires in cytomegalovirus infection. Study at large: Through public TCR beta signatures, both CMV infection and matching HLA type were indicated. Study-wide findings and caveats: The study found HLA-C-restricted CMV-specific TCR beta clonotypes dominating the ex vivo response. CMV carriers with the relevant HLA were identified by cumulative public TCR beta family frequency.

TCRdb itself ran the reads through MiXCR, one entry per CDR3 protein. The top ten clones hold 4.3% of a sample with under 350,000 distinct CDR3 sequences, 9% to 9.5% of them seen once. This clonotype turned up a few times. What it binds is unknown. V gave up 2 bases and J gave up 7 bases, with 9 bases separating them. The germline V gene has CDR1 DFQATT and CDR2 SNEGSKA (reference sequence). CDR3 length: 12 residues. The sequence came from a human donor in good health (CMV status not recorded). Some clones in this sample may be carry-over from other donors' samples. Sequenced sample: PBMCs. The V gene is TRBV20-1, the J gene TRBJ1-5; perhaps TRBD1 as D (5 bases). Written as DNA, the CDR3 is TGCAGTGCTAGACAGGGAGGACAGCCCCAGCATTTT. Protein sequence: CSARQGGQPQHF.